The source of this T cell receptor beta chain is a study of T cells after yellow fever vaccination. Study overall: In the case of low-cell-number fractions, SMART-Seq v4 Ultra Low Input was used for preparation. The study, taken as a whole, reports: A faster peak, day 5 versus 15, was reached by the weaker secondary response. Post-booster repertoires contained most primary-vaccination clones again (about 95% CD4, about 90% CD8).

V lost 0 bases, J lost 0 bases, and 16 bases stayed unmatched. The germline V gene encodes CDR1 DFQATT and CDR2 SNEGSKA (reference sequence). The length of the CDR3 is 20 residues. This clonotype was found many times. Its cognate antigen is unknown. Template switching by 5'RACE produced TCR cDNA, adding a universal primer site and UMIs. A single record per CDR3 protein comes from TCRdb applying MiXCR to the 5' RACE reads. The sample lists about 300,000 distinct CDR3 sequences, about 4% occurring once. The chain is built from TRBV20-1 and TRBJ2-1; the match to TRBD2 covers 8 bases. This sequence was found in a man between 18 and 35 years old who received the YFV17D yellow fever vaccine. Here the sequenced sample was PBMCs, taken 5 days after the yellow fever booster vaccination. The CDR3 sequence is CSARDPTGGGPRSSYNEQFF. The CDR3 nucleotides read TGCAGTGCTAGAGATCCTACCGGCGGGGGGCCGAGGAGCTCCTACAATGAGCAGTTCTTC.